The clone carrying this T cell receptor (beta chain) came up a few times. Its antigen is still unknown. The data are from a study of T cell repertoires in cytomegalovirus infection. Study information: Through public TCR beta signatures, both CMV infection and matching HLA type were indicated.

The CDR3 loop spans 16 amino acids. Trimming took 3 bases from V and 6 from J; bases not matched to a gene: 3. Per the germline V gene, CDR1 is KGHDR and CDR2 is SFDVKD. TCRdb ran MiXCR on the reads and lists one entry per CDR3 protein. The sample records approximately 280,000 distinct CDR3 sequences, roughly a fifth being singletons. The source is a human donor in good health (CMV status not recorded). Some clones in this sample may be carry-over from other donors' samples. The chain is built from TRBV24-1 and TRBJ2-1, with 14 bases aligning to TRBD2. The starting material was cultured PBMCs, obtained from culture after CMV antigen stimulation. DNA for the CDR3: TGTGCCACCAGTGATAACGGACTAGCGGGAGGCAATGAGCAGTTCTTC. It translates to CATSDNGLAGGNEQFF.